The sequence of this T cell receptor (beta chain) was determined in a study of blood T cell repertoires in COVID-19. Study background: Samples of COVID-19 (acute and convalescent) were obtained from the United States, Italy and Spain. Nucleic acid was either cDNA or gDNA, and it came from T cells, B-cell-depleted T cells, or PBMCs.

The Seattle patients joined while their infection was active and were tracked longitudinally afterward. Looked up from germline, CDR1 is MGHRA and CDR2 is YSYEKL. The CDR3 is made up of 17 amino acids. After removal of 2 bases from V and 10 bases from J, the junction contained 14 bases not matched to a gene. Sequencing was performed with immunoSEQ multiplex PCR; in TCRdb, only in-frame clones are kept and a portion is missing. The repertoire has under 200,000 clones, just under 85% of them found once; the top ten carry under 3.5%. This receptor was identified in an elderly woman with COVID-19, enrolled during active disease. This chain connects TRBV4-1 to TRBJ1-6; 7 nucleotides align to TRBD1. Sequencing was performed on peripheral blood. CDR3 in amino acids: CASSQTLTGTAGSPLHF. CDR3 DNA: TGCGCCAGCAGCCAAACCCTGACAGGGACGGCGGGATCACCCCTCCACTTT.